These 3 T cell receptor beta chains originate from one sample sequenced in a study of T cell responses to AZD1222 COVID-19 vaccine. Repertoires were generated with immunoSEQ multiplex PCR, while TCRdb's copy carries only in-frame clones and drops some. Of 130,000 to 150,000 clones listed, roughly 89% are singletons. Sequenced material: peripheral blood, taken on day 0 of AZD1222 vaccination. Source of these receptors: an adult in good health.

The rearrangement uses TRBV30 and TRBJ2-7; 9 nucleotides match TRBD2. Germline CDR1 and CDR2: GTSNPN and SVGIG (reference sequence). The CDR3 loop spans 13 amino acids. Losses at the gene ends were 5 bases for V and 5 bases for J; bases not matched to a gene: 7. In nucleotides, the CDR3 is TGTGCCTGGGCGGGAGGGCTAAGAAACGAGCAGTACTTC. This gives the protein CAWAGGLRNEQYF.

The genes are TRBV7-6 and TRBJ1-5, with D uncertain. This CDR3 spans 13 amino acids. Trimming took off 5 bases at V and 5 bases at J, with 10 bases between the two ends. Germline V gene lookup returns CDR1 SGHVS and CDR2 FNYEAQ. CDR3 DNA: TGTGCCAGCAGCCCCAGGCCGGATCAGCCCCAGCATTTT. Its translation is CASSPRPDQPQHF. Full variable domain (missing parts from reference TRBV7-6 and TRBJ1-5): GAGVSQSPRYKVTKRGQDVALRCDPISGHVSLYWYRQALGQGPEFLTYFNYEAQQDKSGLPNDRFSAERPEGSISTLTIQRTEQRDSAMYRCASSPRPDQPQHFGDGTRLSIL.

The V and J genes are TRBV7-9 and TRBJ1-2; D is undetermined. The length of the CDR3 is 17 residues. Deletions cut 0 bases from V and 4 bases from J, with 18 bases between. Germline V lookup: CDR1 SEHNR, CDR2 FQNEAQ (reference sequence). The CDR3 loop reads CASSLAWAPREIYGYTF. The CDR3 coding sequence is TGTGCCAGCAGCTTAGCATGGGCCCCGAGAGAGATCTATGGCTACACCTTC.